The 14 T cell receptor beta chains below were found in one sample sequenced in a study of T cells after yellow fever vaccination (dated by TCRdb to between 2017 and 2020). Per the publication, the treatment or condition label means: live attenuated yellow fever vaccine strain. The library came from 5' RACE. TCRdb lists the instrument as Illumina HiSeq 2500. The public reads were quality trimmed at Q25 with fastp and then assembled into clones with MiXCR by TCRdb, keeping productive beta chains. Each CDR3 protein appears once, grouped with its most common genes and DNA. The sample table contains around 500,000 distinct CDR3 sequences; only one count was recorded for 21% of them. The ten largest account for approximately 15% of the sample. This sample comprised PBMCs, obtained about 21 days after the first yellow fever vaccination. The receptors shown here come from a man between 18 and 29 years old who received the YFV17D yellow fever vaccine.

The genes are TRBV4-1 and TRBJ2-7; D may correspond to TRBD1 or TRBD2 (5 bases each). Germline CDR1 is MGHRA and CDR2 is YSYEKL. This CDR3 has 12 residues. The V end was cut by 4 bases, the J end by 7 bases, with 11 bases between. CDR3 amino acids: CASSPTWGEQYF. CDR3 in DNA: TGCGCCAGCAGCCCCACCTGGGGGGAGCAGTACTTC.

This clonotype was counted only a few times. The chain's CDR3 is CASSIPSGGPGDTQYF. In DNA, the CDR3 is TGCGCCAGCAGCATACCTAGCGGGGGGCCAGGAGATACGCAGTATTTT. The gene calls are TRBV5-1 and TRBJ2-3, with 11 bases fitting TRBD2. Germline V lookup: CDR1 SGHRS, CDR2 YFSETQ. V lost 4 bases and J lost 5; bases outside the gene matches: 9. The length of the CDR3 is 16 residues.

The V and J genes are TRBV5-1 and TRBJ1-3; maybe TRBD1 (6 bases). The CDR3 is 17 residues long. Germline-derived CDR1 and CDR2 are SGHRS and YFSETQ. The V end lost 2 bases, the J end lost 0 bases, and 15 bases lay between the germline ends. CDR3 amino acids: CASSFAPGAGSGNTIYF. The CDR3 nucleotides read TGCGCCAGCAGCTTCGCCCCAGGGGCTGGCTCTGGAAACACCATATATTTT.

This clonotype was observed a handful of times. CDR3 sequence (DNA): TGTGCCAGCACCCGGGGGCCGTGGACCGGGGAGCTGTTTTTT. It encodes CASTRGPWTGELFF. The chain couples TRBV6-2 or TRBV6-3 to TRBJ2-2; TRBD1 or TRBD2 may be the D gene (6 bases each). V lost 7 bases and J lost 5, with 14 bases in between. Germline V gene lookup returns CDR1 MNHEY and CDR2 SVGEGT. This CDR3 has 14 residues.

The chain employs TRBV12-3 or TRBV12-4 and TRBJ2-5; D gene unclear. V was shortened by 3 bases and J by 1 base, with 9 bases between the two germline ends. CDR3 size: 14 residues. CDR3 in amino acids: CASSFAEGQETQYF. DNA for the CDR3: TGTGCCAGCAGTTTTGCTGAAGGCCAAGAGACCCAGTACTTC.

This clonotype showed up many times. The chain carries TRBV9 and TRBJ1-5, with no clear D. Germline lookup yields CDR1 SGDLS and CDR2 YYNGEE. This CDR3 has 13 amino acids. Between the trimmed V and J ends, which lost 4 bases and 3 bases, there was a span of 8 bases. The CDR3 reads CASSSANNQPQHF. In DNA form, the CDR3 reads TGTGCCAGCAGCTCGGCCAACAATCAGCCCCAGCATTTT.

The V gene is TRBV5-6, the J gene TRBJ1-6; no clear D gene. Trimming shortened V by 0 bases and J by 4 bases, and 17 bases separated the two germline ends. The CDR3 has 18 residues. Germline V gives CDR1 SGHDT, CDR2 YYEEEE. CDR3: CASSLGWRAKAYNSPLHF. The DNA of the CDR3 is TGTGCCAGCAGCTTGGGATGGAGGGCAAAGGCGTATAATTCACCCCTCCACTTT.

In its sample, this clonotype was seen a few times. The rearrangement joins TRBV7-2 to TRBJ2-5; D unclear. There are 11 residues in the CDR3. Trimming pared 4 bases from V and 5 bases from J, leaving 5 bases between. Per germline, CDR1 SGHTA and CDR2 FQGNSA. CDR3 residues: CASSSVETQYF. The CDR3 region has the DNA TGTGCCAGCAGCTCAGTGGAGACCCAGTACTTC.

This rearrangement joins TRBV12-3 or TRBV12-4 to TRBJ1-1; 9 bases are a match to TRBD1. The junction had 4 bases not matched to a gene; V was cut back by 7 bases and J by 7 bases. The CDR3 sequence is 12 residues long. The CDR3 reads CASTRTGDEAFF. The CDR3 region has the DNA TGTGCCAGCACCAGGACAGGGGATGAAGCTTTCTTT.

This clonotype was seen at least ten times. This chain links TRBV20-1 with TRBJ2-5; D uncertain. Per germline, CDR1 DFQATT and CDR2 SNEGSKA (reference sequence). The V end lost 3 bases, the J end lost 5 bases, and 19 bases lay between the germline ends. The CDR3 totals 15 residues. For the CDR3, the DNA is TGCAGTGCTAGTGCGACACCCGAAGATCGGGAGACCCAGTACTTC. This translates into CSASATPEDRETQYF.

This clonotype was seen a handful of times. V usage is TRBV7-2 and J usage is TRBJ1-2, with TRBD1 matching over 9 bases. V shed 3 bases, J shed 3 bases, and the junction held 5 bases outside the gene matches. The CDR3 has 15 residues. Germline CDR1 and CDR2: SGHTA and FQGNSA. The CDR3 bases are TGTGCCAGCAGCTTGGGGGGACAGGGATACTATGGCTACACCTTC. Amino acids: CASSLGGQGYYGYTF.

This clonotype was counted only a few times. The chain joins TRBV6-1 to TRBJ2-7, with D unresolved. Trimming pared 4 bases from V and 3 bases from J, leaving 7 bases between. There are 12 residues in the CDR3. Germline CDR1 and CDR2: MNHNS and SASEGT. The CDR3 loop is CASSVRIYEQYF. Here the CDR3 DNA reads TGTGCCAGCAGTGTACGGATCTACGAGCAGTACTTC.

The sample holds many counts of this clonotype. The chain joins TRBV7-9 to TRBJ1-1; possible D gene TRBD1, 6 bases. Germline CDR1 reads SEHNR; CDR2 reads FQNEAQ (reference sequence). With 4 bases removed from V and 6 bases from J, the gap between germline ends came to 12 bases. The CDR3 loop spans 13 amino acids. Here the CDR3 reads CASSSTGEAEAFF. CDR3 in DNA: TGTGCCAGCAGCTCGACAGGAGAAGCTGAAGCTTTCTTT. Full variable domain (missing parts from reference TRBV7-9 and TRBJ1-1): DTGVSQNPRHKITKRGQNVTFRCDPISEHNRLYWYRQTLGQGPEFLTYFQNEAQLEKSRLLSDRFSAERPKGSFSTLEIQRTEQGDSAMYLCASSSTGEAEAFFGQGTRLTVV.

For the CDR3, the DNA is TGTGCCAGCAGAGAAGGGACAGGCTCTCAGTATGGCTACACCTTC. Translating it yields CASREGTGSQYGYTF. The rearrangement uses TRBV7-6 and TRBJ1-2; the match to TRBD1 covers 8 bases. Germline CDR1 SGHVS, CDR2 FNYEAQ. V shed 6 bases, J shed 5 bases, and the junction held 11 bases outside the gene matches. The CDR3 is made up of 15 amino acids.